This T cell receptor beta chain was found in a study of OX40 agonist ivuxolimab in advanced cancers. Looking at the study overall: Patients undergoing dose escalation presented with hepatocellular carcinoma, melanoma, renal cell or head and neck cancer.

Comment on this clone: What it binds is not known.

TCRdb's copy holds only in-frame clones and misses some; the assay was immunoSEQ multiplex PCR. The data contain tens of thousands of clones, over 80% of them singletons. The study, taken as a whole, reports: Among the lowest peripheral clonal expansion occurred in 0.1-3.0 mg/kg partial responders. Averaging showed that CD8+ T cells had more expanded clones than CD4+ did.

Trimming cost V 5 bases and J 4 bases, with 18 bases left between them. CDR3 length: 17 amino acids. Germline V CDR1 and CDR2: MNHEY, SMNVEV (reference sequence). The genes are TRBV27 and TRBJ2-6, with D perhaps assigned TRBD1 or TRBD2 (5 bases each). Material: CD4+ or CD8+ T cells sorted from blood, obtained in a trial of the OX40 agonist ivuxolimab. The receptor was derived from an adult with an advanced solid tumor such as melanoma, head and neck, liver or kidney cancer. The CDR3 is CASSIQIEGSGANVLTF. The CDR3, as DNA: TGTGCCAGCAGTATTCAAATTGAGGGGAGCGGGGCCAACGTCCTGACTTTC. Full variable domain (missing parts from reference TRBV27 and TRBJ2-6): EAQVTQNPRYLITVTGKKLTVTCSQNMNHEYMSWYRQDPGLGLRQIYYSMNVEVTDKGDVPEGYKVSRKEKRNFPLILESPSPNQTSLYFCASSIQIEGSGANVLTFGAGSRLTVL.